This TCR beta chain originates from a study of T cell repertoires in cytomegalovirus infection. Across the whole study: Indications came from public TCR beta signatures; they pointed to CMV infection and to a matching HLA type.

This clonotype was observed many times. Antigen unknown. Trimming took 3 bases from V and 5 from J, leaving 11 bases between them. Looked up from germline, CDR1 is SGHRS and CDR2 is YFSETQ. The CDR3 length is 13 residues. TCRdb processed the reads anew with MiXCR; each CDR3 protein has one entry. The data hold 120,000 to 150,000 distinct CDR3 sequences, with 5.5% to 8% observed a single time. Broader study findings: Of the TCR beta families, the public ones yielded a cumulative frequency that identified carriers of CMV plus the relevant HLA. HLA-C-restricted, CMV-specific TCR beta clonotypes were dominant ex vivo.

This receptor was identified in a human donor in good health (CMV status not recorded). Some clones in this sample may be carry-over from other donors' samples. The sample comprised PBMCs. The chain is built from TRBV5-1 and TRBJ1-1, with D perhaps TRBD1 (5 bases). Written as DNA, the CDR3 is TGCGCCAGCAGCTCGTCAGGGATAACTGAAGCTTTCTTT. It is translated as CASSSSGITEAFF.